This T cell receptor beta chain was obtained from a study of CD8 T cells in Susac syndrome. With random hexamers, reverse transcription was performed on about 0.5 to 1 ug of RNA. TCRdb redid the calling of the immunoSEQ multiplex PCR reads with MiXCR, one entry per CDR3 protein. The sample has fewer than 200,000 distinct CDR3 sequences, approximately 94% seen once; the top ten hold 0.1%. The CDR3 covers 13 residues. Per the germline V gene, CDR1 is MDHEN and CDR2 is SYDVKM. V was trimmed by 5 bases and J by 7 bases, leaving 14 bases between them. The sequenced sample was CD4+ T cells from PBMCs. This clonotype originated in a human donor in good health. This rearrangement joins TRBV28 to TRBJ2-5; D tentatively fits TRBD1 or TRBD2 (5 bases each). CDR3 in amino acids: CASSLPGGMTQYF. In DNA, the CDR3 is TGTGCCAGCAGTCTCCCTGGGGGAATGACCCAGTACTTC.